Listed below are T cell receptor beta chains from one sample, sequenced in a study of shared clonotypes between healthy human individuals. This table comes from immunoSEQ multiplex PCR, and its TCRdb copy is limited to in-frame clones, with some not included. This table has some 1.5 million clones, around 97% appearing once. Sequenced input: naive CD4+ T cells sorted from blood. These receptors were collected from a man aged 30-40 years in good health. The conserved cysteine and the conserved F or W are not part of the CDR3 here. Each record gives: CDR3 length, V gene, CDR3 protein.

length: 11; V: TRBV5-1; CDR3: ASSLDLNRNPF
length: 13; V: TRBV5-4; CDR3: ASSTGQGQKNIQY
length: 13; V: TRBV9; CDR3: ASSPPGRLSYEQY
length: 12; V: TRBV11-1; CDR3: ASSLGSITGELF
length: 13; V: TRBV13; CDR3: ASSSSGTSVWEQF
length: 11; V: TRBV2; CDR3: ASRSIISGELF
length: 13; V: TRBV5-1; CDR3: ASSPGAAANQPQH
length: 11; V: TRBV28; CDR3: ASRRGGNQPQH
length: 12; V: TRBV11-2; CDR3: ASSLTGTGNEQY
length: 12; V: TRBV7-8; CDR3: ASSPREGSGEQY